One and the same sample provided the 7 T cell receptor beta chains below, sequenced in a study of graft-versus-host responses after intestinal transplantation. No antigen is known for these receptors. The data were produced by immunoSEQ multiplex PCR, yet TCRdb's version contains in-frame clones alone and is incomplete. The profile shows approximately 68,000 clones, 90% of them singletons. The sequenced sample was unstimulated CD8+ T cells sorted from spleen or lymph node cells, obtained before transplant. These receptors originate from a human donor who was the organ donor for an intestinal transplant.

The chain couples TRBV6-6 to TRBJ1-5; D possibly corresponds to TRBD1 (5 bases). Germline CDR1 and CDR2: MNHNY and SVGAGI (reference sequence). CDR3 length: 16 residues. V was cut by 4 bases and J by 6 bases, with 19 bases left in between. CDR3 nucleotides: TGTGCCAGCAGTTTGACAGACGAACCCTTTGGTCAGCCCCAGCATTTT. Translation gives CASSLTDEPFGQPQHF.

This chain uses TRBV11-2 with TRBJ2-5, with D perhaps matching TRBD1 (8 bases). Germline CDR1 SGHAT, CDR2 FQNNGV. V lost 5 bases to trimming and J lost 5 bases, with 18 bases between them. This CDR3 comprises 15 residues. The CDR3 protein is CASSVTGGGEETQYF. CDR3 in DNA: TGTGCCAGCAGCGTCACAGGGGGGGGAGAGGAGACCCAGTACTTC.

The rearrangement joins TRBV9 to TRBJ2-2; a possible D gene is TRBD1 (5 bases). The CDR3 is made up of 14 amino acids. V lost 2 bases, J lost 0 bases, and 5 bases lay in between. CDR1 is SGDLS and CDR2 is YYNGEE in the germline V gene. The CDR3 here is CASSVRANTGELFF. The DNA of the CDR3 is TGTGCCAGCAGCGTCAGGGCGAACACCGGGGAGCTGTTTTTT.

J is TRBJ2-1 and V is TRBV27, with TRBD1 matching 7 bases. Germline CDR1 MNHEY, CDR2 SMNVEV (reference sequence). The CDR3 has 20 amino acids. With 4 bases clipped from V and 4 bases from J, the junction kept 22 bases outside the gene matches. CDR3 amino acids: CASSSSNTTGYYIRYNEQFF. The CDR3 nucleotides are TGTGCCAGCAGTTCCTCCAACACGACAGGGTATTACATCCGATACAATGAGCAGTTCTTC.

The J gene is TRBJ1-1, the V gene TRBV27; D perhaps matches TRBD1 (5 bases). The CDR3 totals 17 residues. Trimming removed 4 bases at V and 1 base at J, with 19 bases between. Germline V gives CDR1 MNHEY, CDR2 SMNVEV (reference sequence). Here the CDR3 DNA reads TGTGCCAGCAGTTACTGGGTGGTAGGGGTGGGGAACACTGAAGCTTTCTTT. This gives the protein CASSYWVVGVGNTEAFF.

The chain links TRBV6-5 to TRBJ1-1; TRBD1 is a possible D gene (6 bases). The germline V gene encodes CDR1 MNHEY and CDR2 SVGAGI. The CDR3 is made up of 11 amino acids. V dropped 8 bases and J dropped 6 bases, with 10 bases sitting between them. The CDR3 loop is CASQSGAEAFF. The CDR3 DNA sequence: TGTGCCAGCCAGTCAGGGGCTGAAGCTTTCTTT.

This clone has just one count. This rearrangement joins TRBV9 to TRBJ2-1, with TRBD2 matching 9 bases. With V trimmed by 2 bases and J by 1 base, 4 bases remained unmatched. The CDR3 runs 16 residues. Germline V gene lookup returns CDR1 SGDLS and CDR2 YYNGEE. CDR3 in DNA: TGTGCCAGCAGCGTTTCAGCGGGGGGTTCCTACAATGAGCAGTTCTTC. Amino acids: CASSVSAGGSYNEQFF. The variable domain in full, completed from reference TRBV9 and TRBJ2-1, reads DSGVTQTPKHLITATGQRVTLRCSPRSGDLSVYWYQQSLDQGLQFLIQYYNGEERAKGNILERFSAQQFPDLHSELNLSSLELGDSALYFCASSVSAGGSYNEQFFGPGTRLTVL.